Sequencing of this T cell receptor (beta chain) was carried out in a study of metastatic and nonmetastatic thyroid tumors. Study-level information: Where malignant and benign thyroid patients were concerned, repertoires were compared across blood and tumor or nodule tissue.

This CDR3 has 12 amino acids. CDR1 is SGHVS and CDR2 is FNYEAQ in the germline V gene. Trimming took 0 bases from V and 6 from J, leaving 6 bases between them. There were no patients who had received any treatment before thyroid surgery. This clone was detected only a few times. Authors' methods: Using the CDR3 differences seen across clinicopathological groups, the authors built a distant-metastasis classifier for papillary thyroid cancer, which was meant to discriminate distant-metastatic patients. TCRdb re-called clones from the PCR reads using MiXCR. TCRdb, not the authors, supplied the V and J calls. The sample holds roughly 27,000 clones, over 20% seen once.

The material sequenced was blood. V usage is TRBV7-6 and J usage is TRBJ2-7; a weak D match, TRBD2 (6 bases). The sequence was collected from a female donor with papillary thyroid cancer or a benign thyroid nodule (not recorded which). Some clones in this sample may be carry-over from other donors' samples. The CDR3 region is CASSLAGGEQYF. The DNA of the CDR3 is TGTGCCAGCAGCTTAGCGGGAGGCGAGCAGTACTTC.